One and the same sample provided the 10 T cell receptor beta chains below, sequenced in a study of CD8 T cells in Susac syndrome. The RNA, roughly 0.45 to 1 ug, was put through reverse transcription using random hexamers. MiXCR was run by TCRdb on the immunoSEQ multiplex PCR reads, yielding one entry per CDR3 protein. The sample holds fewer than 65,000 distinct CDR3 sequences, over 85% seen once. Sequencing was performed on CD8+ T cells from PBMCs. The receptors stem from a human donor in good health.

The chain has TRBV27 and TRBJ2-7; the D gene is possibly TRBD2 (5 bases). V was cut by 6 bases and J by 2 bases, with 11 bases left in between. The CDR3 totals 13 residues. Germline V gene lookup returns CDR1 MNHEY and CDR2 SMNVEV (reference sequence). The CDR3 DNA is TGTGCCAGCAGACCCCCGGAGGCCTACGAGCAGTACTTC. Its protein product is CASRPPEAYEQYF.

This clonotype has only one observation. The chain links TRBV3-1 to TRBJ2-5; D remains ambiguous. V lost 0 bases to trimming and J lost 0 bases, with 8 bases between them. The CDR3 extends over 15 amino acids. In germline, CDR1 is LGHDT, CDR2 YNNKEL (reference sequence). CDR3 bases: TGTGCCAGCAGCCAAGATCTGGCAGACCAAGAGACCCAGTACTTC. Its translation: CASSQDLADQETQYF.

Here the CDR3 reads CASTTDNEQFF. CDR3 nucleotides: TGTGCCAGCACGACGGACAATGAGCAGTTCTTC. This chain joins TRBV28 and TRBJ2-1; D is undetermined. Germline CDR1 is MDHEN and CDR2 is SYDVKM. Trimming stripped 7 bases from V and 5 bases from J, with 6 bases between. The CDR3 runs to 11 residues.

The V and J genes are TRBV11-2 and TRBJ2-3; TRBD2 matches 8 bases. Germline trimming cut 3 bases from V and 8 bases from J; bases unmatched to any gene: 13. CDR1 is SGHAT and CDR2 is FQNNGV in the germline V gene. The CDR3 has 16 amino acids. As DNA, the CDR3 is TGTGCCAGCAGCTTGTTACGGGGGGGCGGAGCGGGTACGCAGTATTTT. As protein: CASSLLRGGGAGTQYF.

This clonotype appeared once. The V call is TRBV3-1, the J call TRBJ2-2; D gene unclear. Trimming stripped 2 bases from V and 4 bases from J, with 8 bases between. This CDR3 has 14 amino acids. Germline CDR1 is LGHDT and CDR2 is YNNKEL (reference sequence). The chain's CDR3 is CASSQLVFTGELFF. The CDR3 DNA follows: TGTGCCAGCAGCCAACTTGTTTTCACCGGGGAGCTGTTTTTT.

This chain joins TRBV29-1 and TRBJ2-3; TRBD2 is a possible D gene (5 bases). The length of the CDR3 is 13 residues. V shed 1 base and J shed 4 bases, with 9 bases lying between them. The V gene's germline CDR1 is SQVTM and CDR2 ANQGSEA. The CDR3 DNA sequence: TGCAGCGTTGAAGGGACTTGGTCAGATACGCAGTATTTT. Its translation is CSVEGTWSDTQYF.

V is TRBV2 and J is TRBJ2-6; D gene uncertain. The germline V and J ends were trimmed by 1 base and 0 bases, with 4 bases remaining between them. The germline V gene has CDR1 SNHLY and CDR2 FYNNEI. The CDR3 runs to 15 residues. CDR3 in DNA: TGTGCCAGCAGTGAAGGGGTCTCTGGGGCCAACGTCCTGACTTTC. The encoded protein is CASSEGVSGANVLTF.

V gene TRBV5-4 combines with J gene TRBJ2-3, with TRBD2 identical over 8 bases. With 1 base clipped from V and 4 bases from J, the junction kept 5 bases outside the gene matches. The CDR3 has 15 amino acids. The germline CDR1 and CDR2 sequences are SGHNT and YYREEE (reference sequence). CDR3 residues: CASSLTGGISDTQYF. The CDR3, as DNA: TGTGCCAGCAGCTTGACGGGGGGGATCTCAGATACGCAGTATTTT.

The genes are TRBV7-2 and TRBJ2-5; D uncertain. V shed 5 bases and J shed 5 bases, with 18 bases lying between them. Germline CDR1 reads SGHTA; CDR2 reads FQGNSA. CDR3 length: 15 residues. The CDR3 region is CASSPEDMVWETQYF. CDR3 DNA: TGTGCCAGCAGCCCAGAAGATATGGTGTGGGAGACCCAGTACTTC.

V is TRBV28 and J is TRBJ2-7; no definite D call. The V gene's germline CDR1 is MDHEN and CDR2 SYDVKM. The CDR3 sequence is 13 residues long. Trimming cost V 6 bases and J 4 bases, with 13 bases left between them. In DNA form, the CDR3 reads TGTGCCAGCAGCTTCACAGCGTTATACGAGCAGTACTTC. This translates into CASSFTALYEQYF.